This entry lists 23 T cell receptor beta chains sequenced from one sample in a study of T cell clonality in common variable immunodeficiency. Using immunoSEQ multiplex PCR, the repertoire was profiled, and TCRdb retains in-frame clones only, with some absent. The sample yields 35,000 or so clones, without any singletons. Sequencing used peripheral blood mononuclear cells. The source is a person between 18 and 70 years old in good health.

This clone was seen a few times. With only one base between it and a far larger clone, this is likely a read error. The DNA ends 3 residues before the CDR3 does, and the rest of the CDR3 is filled in from the germline J gene. The sample carries other DNA sequences with the same CDR3. The V gene is TRBV19, the J gene TRBJ2-5; TRBD1 aligns across 7 bases. The V gene end was trimmed by 4 bases and the J gene end by 5 bases; junction bases not matched to a gene: 4. The CDR3 spans 13 residues. Germline CDR1 and CDR2: LNHDA and SQIVND (reference sequence). CDR3 DNA, as far as it was read: TGTGCCAGTAGTAGGGGACAGCAGGAGACC. As protein: CASSRGQQET. The complete CDR3 protein is CASSRGQQETQYF.

This clone was seen at least ten times. The CDR3 end falls 3 residues outside the read, so it is completed with the germline J gene. The genes are TRBV20-1 and TRBJ2-3; D is ambiguous. Deletions cut 3 bases from V and 6 bases from J, with 10 bases between. The CDR3 covers 12 residues. The germline V gene has CDR1 DFQATT and CDR2 SNEGSKA (reference sequence). CDR3 amino acids: CSARGTGDTQYF. The DNA read from the CDR3 is TGCAGTGCTAGGGGTACCGGGGATACG.

This clone came up many times. The read comes to an end 3 residues before the CDR3 does, leaving the germline J gene to fill in the end. This rearrangement joins TRBV19 to TRBJ2-6, with a possible D match to TRBD2 (5 bases). V was shortened by 10 bases and J by 4 bases, with 14 bases between the two germline ends. Germline loops: CDR1 LNHDA, CDR2 SQIVND (reference sequence). The CDR3 extends over 14 amino acids. CDR3: CATTDFSGANVLTF. The CDR3 bases that were read are TGTGCCACCACGGACTTTTCCGGGGCCAACGTC.

This clone occurred many times. CDR3 sequence reads: CASSQEIGVTGAQETQYF. CDR3 DNA (partial): TGCGCCAGCAGCCAAGAAATAGGCGTAACAGGGGCCCAAGAGACC. The chain couples TRBV4-1 to TRBJ2-5; TRBD1 matches 7 bases. Sequencing ends 3 residues short of the CDR3 end; the germline J gene provides the rest. The CDR3 is 18 residues long. V dropped 0 bases and J dropped 1; count of bases not matched to a gene: 11. Germline V gene lookup returns CDR1 MGHRA and CDR2 YSYEKL.

This clone appeared many times. Coverage ceases 3 residues before the CDR3 finishes, and the germline J gene fills in the end. V is TRBV7-2 and J is TRBJ1-6, with D perhaps matching TRBD1 (5 bases). V lost 3 bases to trimming and J lost 12 bases, with 15 bases between them. The germline CDR1 and CDR2 sequences are SGHTA and FQGNSA. The CDR3 consists of 14 residues. Partial CDR3 DNA: TGTGCCAGCAGCTTCCTCGGCAGGGTCGGACCC. Translation: CASSFLGRVGP. The CDR3 in full is CASSFLGRVGPLHF.

This clone was seen many times. Here the CDR3 reads CASSIWRQETQYF. Partial CDR3 DNA: TGTGCCAGTAGTATCTGGCGGCAAGAGACC. This chain connects TRBV19 to TRBJ2-5; no firm D call. The read finishes 3 residues shy of the CDR3 end, and the germline J gene is used to complete it. Germline CDR1 LNHDA, CDR2 SQIVND (reference sequence). The CDR3 is 13 residues long. With 3 bases removed from V and 2 bases from J, the gap between germline ends came to 7 bases.

This clone was observed many times. The junction departs from the called germline gene at one end, perhaps through a read error. The read finishes 3 residues shy of the CDR3 end, and the germline J gene is used to complete it. V gene TRBV6-2 or TRBV6-3 combines with J gene TRBJ2-3; 7 bases are shared with TRBD2. CDR3 length: 15 amino acids. Germline V gene data show CDR1 as MNHEY and CDR2 as SVGEGT. The CDR3 bases that were read are TGTGCTAGCAGTTTGCTAGCGGACCACACAGATACG. Amino acid sequence: CASSLLADHTDT. The whole CDR3 reads CASSLLADHTDTQYF.

This clone was observed many times. From the germline J gene comes the end of the CDR3, since the read stops 3 residues before it. The rearrangement joins TRBV7-9 to TRBJ1-5; TRBD1 might be the D (5 bases). Trimming shortened V by 5 bases and J by 4 bases, and 9 bases separated the two germline ends. The CDR3 sequence is 13 residues long. From germline, CDR1 is SEHNR and CDR2 FQNEAQ (reference sequence). Incomplete CDR3 DNA: TGTGCCAGCAGCCAAGAGGGGAATCAGCCC. Protein: CASSQEGNQP. In full, the CDR3 reads CASSQEGNQPQHF.

This clone has at least ten counts. The CDR3 extends 3 residues past the end of the read, so its final part is completed from the germline J gene. The V gene is TRBV9, the J gene TRBJ2-1; 9 bases align to TRBD2. This CDR3 is built from 15 residues. With 0 bases clipped from V and 5 bases from J, the junction kept 3 bases outside the gene matches. CDR1 is SGDLS and CDR2 is YYNGEE in the germline V gene. The CDR3 sequence: CASSVDASGDNEQFF. The sequenced CDR3 bases are TGTGCCAGCAGCGTAGATGCTAGCGGGGACAATGAG.

This clone occurred many times. The read is 3 residues too short to cover the CDR3 end, so that end is filled in from the germline J gene. The sample contains more than one DNA sequence encoding this CDR3. The chain employs TRBV11-2 and TRBJ2-1; 7 bases line up with TRBD1. The junction had 0 bases not matched to a gene; V was cut back by 0 bases and J by 4 bases. Germline CDR1 SGHAT, CDR2 FQNNGV. The CDR3 is 14 amino acids. The CDR3 here is CASSLDRGYNEQFF. CDR3 bases read: TGTGCCAGCAGCTTAGACAGGGGGTACAATGAG.

This clone showed up many times. The read terminates 3 residues before the CDR3 end, so the remaining end is supplied by the germline J gene. This chain uses TRBV30 with TRBJ1-6, with a tentative D call TRBD1 (5 bases). Trimming removed 2 bases at V and 10 bases at J, with 12 bases between. This CDR3 has 13 residues. The germline V gene encodes CDR1 GTSNPN and CDR2 SVGIG (reference sequence). CDR3 DNA, as far as it was read: TGTGCCTGGAGTCAGGGAATTTGGTCACCC. Translated: CAWSQGIWSP. The full CDR3 reads CAWSQGIWSPLHF.

In its sample, this clone was seen many times. The read finishes 3 residues shy of the CDR3 end, and the germline J gene is used to complete it. The chain is built from TRBV20-1 and TRBJ1-5; no clear D gene. CDR3 size: 16 residues. Trimming cost V 3 bases and J 4 bases, with 19 bases left between them. Germline-derived CDR1 and CDR2 are DFQATT and SNEGSKA (reference sequence). CDR3: CSASEAARSPNQPQHF. CDR3 DNA, as far as it was read: TGCAGTGCTAGTGAAGCCGCCAGGAGCCCGAATCAGCCC.

This clone was detected many times. The read falls 3 residues short of the CDR3 end, and the missing part is taken from the germline J gene. The gene calls are TRBV5-4 and TRBJ1-3, with D unclear. The CDR3 covers 13 residues. Deletions cut 4 bases from V and 8 bases from J, with 13 bases between. The germline gives CDR1 SGHNT, CDR2 YYREEE (reference sequence). CDR3 loop: CASSATTFDTIYF. CDR3 bases read: TGTGCCAGCAGCGCCACGACATTCGACACC.

Ten or more counts support this clone. The read ends 3 residues shy of where the CDR3 ends; the end is completed using the germline J gene. V and J are TRBV27 and TRBJ1-5; D is perhaps TRBD1 (6 bases). The CDR3 has 14 residues. Germline loops: CDR1 MNHEY, CDR2 SMNVEV (reference sequence). V gave up 6 bases and J gave up 2 bases, with 11 bases separating them. Partial CDR3 DNA: TGTGCCAGCAGGCAGGGGACGGGCAATCAGCCC. Translating it yields CASRQGTGNQP. The complete CDR3 sequence is CASRQGTGNQPQHF.

This clone was recorded many times. The read finishes 3 residues shy of the CDR3 end, and the germline J gene is used to complete it. The rearrangement joins TRBV20-1 to TRBJ1-2, with D perhaps matching TRBD1 (5 bases). Per the germline V gene, CDR1 is DFQATT and CDR2 is SNEGSKA (reference sequence). The CDR3 covers 13 residues. Trimming removed 7 bases from V and 1 base from J, with 13 bases in between. CDR3 bases read: TGCAGTGTCCTCGGGACTCGTAACTATGGC. This codes for CSVLGTRNYG. The entire CDR3 sequence reads CSVLGTRNYGYTF.

This clone was observed many times. With the read ending 3 residues before the CDR3 end, the germline J gene is used to fill in that end. This sequence joins TRBV20-1 and TRBJ2-7; the match to TRBD2 covers 9 bases. J was trimmed by 0 bases and V by 0 bases; bases with no gene match: 6. The germline V gene encodes CDR1 DFQATT and CDR2 SNEGSKA (reference sequence). This CDR3 spans 16 amino acids. CDR3 residues: CSARDPSGRSSYEQYF. CDR3 bases read: TGCAGTGCTAGAGACCCCAGCGGGAGGAGCTCCTACGAG.

This clone was counted many times. Coverage ceases 3 residues before the CDR3 finishes, and the germline J gene fills in the end. V gene TRBV5-5 combines with J gene TRBJ2-3; D is unclear. The germline V gene has CDR1 SGHKS and CDR2 YYEKEE (reference sequence). V dropped 4 bases and J dropped 0 bases, with 12 bases sitting between them. The length of the CDR3 is 15 residues. CDR3 sequence reads: CASSPSPTSTDTQYF. The sequenced CDR3 bases are TGTGCCAGCAGCCCATCACCCACTAGCACAGATACG.

This clone was recorded many times. The read ends 3 residues early relative to the CDR3; the germline J gene fills the gap. The V gene is TRBV13, the J gene TRBJ1-4; a possible D gene is TRBD1 (5 bases). Germline V gene lookup returns CDR1 PRHDT and CDR2 FYEKMQ (reference sequence). The germline V and J ends were trimmed by 4 bases and 5 bases, with 14 bases remaining between them. The CDR3 covers 15 residues. The CDR3 here is CASSSRGRQNEKLFF. Incomplete CDR3 DNA: TGTGCCAGCAGCTCCCGGGGGAGGCAGAATGAAAAA.

This clone has ten or more counts. The read terminates 3 residues ahead of where the CDR3 ends, so the germline J gene completes it. The gene calls are TRBV7-2 and TRBJ2-7, with 7 bases lining up with TRBD1. In germline, CDR1 is SGHTA, CDR2 FQGNSA. Trimming removed 0 bases from V and 4 bases from J; junction bases left unmatched: 9. The CDR3 is made up of 16 amino acids. CDR3 bases read: TGTGCCAGCAGCTTAGCGTGGGGGACAGCCCCTTACGAG. This translates into CASSLAWGTAPYE. The whole CDR3 protein reads CASSLAWGTAPYEQYF.

This clone was observed a few times. The read is 3 residues too short to cover the CDR3 end, so that end is filled in from the germline J gene. The chain recombines TRBV18 with TRBJ2-1; TRBD2 agrees at 10 bases. The CDR3 has 16 amino acids. With 6 bases clipped from V and 8 bases from J, the junction kept 13 bases outside the gene matches. Germline V gene sequence: CDR1 KGHSH, CDR2 LQKENI. CDR3 residues: CASSPFRLAGEYEQFF. The sequenced part of the CDR3 DNA is TGTGCCAGCTCCCCATTTAGGCTAGCGGGAGAGTATGAG.

This clone was recorded many times. The DNA ends 3 residues before the CDR3 does, and the rest of the CDR3 is filled in from the germline J gene. The chain uses TRBV7-9 and TRBJ2-3; D ambiguous. V lost 1 base and J lost 6, with 8 bases in between. CDR1 is SEHNR, CDR2 FQNEAQ, per germline (reference sequence). CDR3 length: 13 residues. CDR3 DNA (partial): TGTGCCAGCAGCTTAGTTGCGTCTGATACG. It is translated as CASSLVASDT. The entire CDR3 is CASSLVASDTQYF.

This clone occurred many times. Incomplete CDR3 DNA: TGTGCCATCAAGGGACTAGCGGGGGGGCCCTCAGGGGCCAACGTC. Protein product: CAIKGLAGGPSGANV. The entire CDR3 protein reads CAIKGLAGGPSGANVLTF. The V gene is TRBV10-3, the J gene TRBJ2-6; 16 positions agree with TRBD2. With the read ending 3 residues before the CDR3 end, the germline J gene is used to fill in that end. There are 18 residues in the CDR3. Germline V gives CDR1 ENHRY, CDR2 SYGVKD. Germline trimming cut 7 bases from V and 4 bases from J; bases unmatched to any gene: 7.

This clone was seen repeatedly, ten times or more. The CDR3 end falls 3 residues outside the read, so it is completed with the germline J gene. The chain joins TRBV30 to TRBJ2-3; TRBD2 aligns across 11 bases. The V gene end was trimmed by 2 bases and the J gene end by 5 bases; junction bases not matched to a gene: 9. The germline V gene has CDR1 GTSNPN and CDR2 SVGIG (reference sequence). The CDR3 is made up of 16 amino acids. CDR3 sequence: CAWSPGLAGGGDTQYF. Incomplete CDR3 DNA: TGTGCCTGGAGTCCAGGGCTAGCGGGAGGCGGAGATACG.